The rows below give T cell receptor beta chains drawn from one sample of a study of cytomegalovirus exposure and HLA in healthy donors. Using immunoSEQ multiplex PCR, the repertoire was profiled, and TCRdb retains in-frame clones only, with some absent. The table includes around 220,000 clones, approximately 79% detected once. Sequences were obtained from PBMCs. These receptors originate from a man between 18 and 35 years old in good health and CMV-seronegative. Both conserved end residues are part of each CDR3. Fields, in order: J gene, D gene, clone size, V gene, CDR3 protein, CDR3 DNA. D genes are given only for firm matches. Clone sizes are given selectively: once, few, many, or a class where the clone is expanded.

j_gene: TRBJ1-1
d_gene: TRBD1
abundance: .
v_gene: TRBV5-5
CDR3aa: CASSLGQGVETEAFF
CDR3nt: TGTGCCAGCAGCTTGGGACAGGGGGTTGAAACTGAAGCTTTCTTT

j_gene: TRBJ2-7
d_gene: .
abundance: .
v_gene: TRBV11-3
CDR3aa: CASSTDRMHEQYF
CDR3nt: TGTGCCAGCAGCACAGACAGAATGCACGAGCAGTACTTC

j_gene: TRBJ2-6
d_gene: TRBD2
abundance: .
v_gene: TRBV5-5
CDR3aa: CASSSGTSGVSGANVLTF
CDR3nt: TGTGCCAGCAGCTCCGGGACTAGCGGGGTCTCAGGGGCCAACGTCCTGACTTTC

j_gene: TRBJ2-7
d_gene: .
abundance: .
v_gene: TRBV5-1
CDR3aa: CASSLGGGTYEQYF
CDR3nt: TGCGCCAGCAGCTTGGGCGGCGGGACCTACGAGCAGTACTTC

j_gene: TRBJ2-1
d_gene: TRBD2
abundance: .
v_gene: TRBV5-1
CDR3aa: CASSGIGTSGKNNEQFF
CDR3nt: TGCGCCAGCAGCGGGATAGGGACTAGCGGGAAGAACAATGAGCAGTTCTTC

j_gene: TRBJ2-7
d_gene: TRBD1
abundance: .
v_gene: TRBV30
CDR3aa: CAWSPGTEIEQYF
CDR3nt: TGTGCCTGGAGTCCCGGGACAGAAATTGAGCAGTACTTC

j_gene: TRBJ2-3
d_gene: .
abundance: .
v_gene: TRBV7-2
CDR3aa: CASSQGAGADLTDTQYF
CDR3nt: TGTGCCAGCAGCCAGGGGGCGGGAGCAGATCTAACAGATACGCAGTATTTT

j_gene: TRBJ1-1
d_gene: TRBD1
abundance: .
v_gene: TRBV27
CDR3aa: CASSKQGQGCEAFF
CDR3nt: TGTGCCAGCAGTAAACAAGGACAGGGTTGTGAAGCTTTCTTT

j_gene: TRBJ2-7
d_gene: TRBD1
abundance: .
v_gene: TRBV9
CDR3aa: CASSVLGTGSYEQYF
CDR3nt: TGTGCCAGCAGCGTACTCGGGACAGGGAGCTACGAGCAGTACTTC

j_gene: TRBJ2-1
d_gene: .
abundance: .
v_gene: TRBV5-6
CDR3aa: CASSLTGKEQFF
CDR3nt: TGTGCCAGCAGCCTAACAGGGAAAGAGCAGTTCTTC

j_gene: TRBJ2-3
d_gene: TRBD1
abundance: .
v_gene: TRBV5-4
CDR3aa: CASSLGDRASTDTQYF
CDR3nt: TGTGCCAGCAGCTTGGGCGACAGGGCTAGCACAGATACGCAGTATTTT

j_gene: TRBJ1-5
d_gene: TRBD1
abundance: .
v_gene: TRBV7-2
CDR3aa: CASSSGQRSNQPQHF
CDR3nt: TGTGCCAGCAGTTCGGGACAGAGAAGCAATCAGCCCCAGCATTTT

j_gene: TRBJ1-6
d_gene: .
abundance: few
v_gene: TRBV27
CDR3aa: CASSFSPLLSNSPLHF
CDR3nt: TGTGCCAGCAGTTTCTCACCGCTCCTATCTAATTCACCCCTCCACTTT

j_gene: TRBJ1-1
d_gene: TRBD1
abundance: .
v_gene: TRBV7-9
CDR3aa: CASSFFGRGRMNTEAFF
CDR3nt: TGTGCCAGCAGCTTTTTCGGAAGGGGGCGAATGAACACTGAAGCTTTCTTT

j_gene: TRBJ1-1
d_gene: TRBD1
abundance: .
v_gene: TRBV6-5
CDR3aa: CASSYSNRGYTEAFF
CDR3nt: TGTGCCAGCAGTTACTCGAACAGGGGGTACACTGAAGCTTTCTTT

j_gene: TRBJ1-2
d_gene: .
abundance: .
v_gene: TRBV6-5
CDR3aa: CASSYVGAIDGYTF
CDR3nt: TGTGCCAGCAGTTACGTGGGGGCGATCGATGGCTACACCTTC

j_gene: TRBJ2-2
d_gene: .
abundance: few
v_gene: TRBV30
CDR3aa: CAWSVTGTGELFF
CDR3nt: TGTGCCTGGAGTGTAACGGGGACCGGGGAGCTGTTTTTT

j_gene: TRBJ1-3
d_gene: .
abundance: .
v_gene: TRBV2
CDR3aa: CASRPTGAGNTIYF
CDR3nt: TGTGCCAGCAGACCGACAGGAGCTGGAAACACCATATATTTT

j_gene: TRBJ1-1
d_gene: .
abundance: once
v_gene: TRBV19
CDR3aa: CASSIGRDTEAFF
CDR3nt: TGTGCCAGTAGTATTGGCAGGGACACTGAAGCTTTCTTT

j_gene: TRBJ1-2
d_gene: .
abundance: .
v_gene: TRBV30
CDR3aa: CAWSPRRDGAPGSYGYTF
CDR3nt: TGTGCCTGGAGTCCCCGGCGGGACGGCGCCCCAGGTAGCTATGGCTACACCTTC

j_gene: TRBJ2-7
d_gene: TRBD1
abundance: .
v_gene: TRBV11-2
CDR3aa: CASSPPGQGYEQYF
CDR3nt: TGTGCCAGCAGCCCGCCGGGACAGGGGTACGAGCAGTACTTC

j_gene: TRBJ2-7
d_gene: TRBD2
abundance: .
v_gene: TRBV7-8
CDR3aa: CASSPRTSGRGGSYEQYF
CDR3nt: TGTGCCAGCAGCCCACGGACTAGCGGGAGAGGCGGCTCCTACGAGCAGTACTTC

j_gene: TRBJ1-5
d_gene: .
abundance: .
v_gene: TRBV6-6
CDR3aa: CATSGGADQPQHF
CDR3nt: TGTGCCACCTCGGGGGGGGCCGATCAGCCCCAGCATTTT

j_gene: TRBJ2-1
d_gene: .
abundance: .
v_gene: TRBV28
CDR3aa: CASSRTNEQFF
CDR3nt: TGTGCCAGCAGTAGGACTAATGAGCAGTTCTTC

j_gene: TRBJ2-7
d_gene: TRBD2
abundance: .
v_gene: TRBV2
CDR3aa: CASSEAPFAGGTYEQYF
CDR3nt: TGTGCCAGCAGTGAAGCACCCTTTGCGGGAGGCACCTACGAGCAGTACTTC

j_gene: TRBJ2-7
d_gene: .
abundance: .
v_gene: TRBV11-3
CDR3aa: CASSSAGYEQYF
CDR3nt: TGTGCCAGCAGCTCCGCCGGTTACGAGCAGTACTTC

j_gene: TRBJ2-7
d_gene: TRBD1
abundance: .
v_gene: TRBV23-1
CDR3aa: CASANRDRGTWEQYF
CDR3nt: TGCGCCAGCGCCAACCGGGACAGGGGGACATGGGAGCAGTACTTC

j_gene: TRBJ2-1
d_gene: .
abundance: .
v_gene: TRBV11-1
CDR3aa: CASSYLEVDEQFF
CDR3nt: TGTGCCAGCAGCTACCTAGAGGTCGATGAGCAGTTCTTC

j_gene: TRBJ1-5
d_gene: .
abundance: .
v_gene: TRBV6-5
CDR3aa: CASSERQDNQPQHF
CDR3nt: TGTGCCAGCAGCGAACGACAGGACAATCAGCCCCAGCATTTT

j_gene: TRBJ2-1
d_gene: .
abundance: .
v_gene: TRBV2
CDR3aa: CASVAEPQAMEQFF
CDR3nt: TGTGCCAGCGTAGCGGAGCCTCAGGCAATGGAGCAGTTCTTC

j_gene: TRBJ2-5
d_gene: TRBD2
abundance: few
v_gene: TRBV4-3
CDR3aa: CASSQDRASGGEETQYF
CDR3nt: TGCGCCAGCAGCCAAGATAGGGCTAGCGGGGGGGAAGAGACCCAGTACTTC

j_gene: TRBJ1-4
d_gene: .
abundance: .
v_gene: TRBV27
CDR3aa: CASSLYPPQSTNEKLFF
CDR3nt: TGTGCCAGCAGTTTATACCCTCCGCAGTCAACTAATGAAAAACTGTTTTTT

j_gene: TRBJ1-4
d_gene: .
abundance: .
v_gene: TRBV7-9
CDR3aa: CSSSVLTGSTNEKLFF
CDR3nt: TGTTCCAGCAGCGTTCTTACAGGGTCAACTAATGAAAAACTGTTTTTT

j_gene: TRBJ1-4
d_gene: .
abundance: few
v_gene: TRBV5-6
CDR3aa: CASSLARGRRNEKLFF
CDR3nt: TGTGCCAGCAGCTTGGCCAGAGGGCGGAGGAATGAAAAACTGTTTTTT

j_gene: TRBJ2-6
d_gene: .
abundance: .
v_gene: TRBV9
CDR3aa: CASSPPPGANVLTF
CDR3nt: TGTGCCAGCAGCCCCCCTCCTGGGGCCAACGTCCTGACTTTC

j_gene: TRBJ2-3
d_gene: TRBD2
abundance: .
v_gene: TRBV11-3
CDR3aa: CASSLLTSGSITDTQYF
CDR3nt: TGTGCCAGCAGCTTATTGACTAGCGGGAGTATCACAGATACGCAGTATTTT

j_gene: TRBJ2-7
d_gene: .
abundance: .
v_gene: TRBV7-6
CDR3aa: CASSSGGEAYEQYF
CDR3nt: TGTGCCAGCAGCTCCGGAGGAGAGGCCTACGAGCAGTACTTC

j_gene: TRBJ1-1
d_gene: .
abundance: .
v_gene: TRBV18
CDR3aa: CASSPRRMGGGTEAFF
CDR3nt: TGTGCCAGCTCACCCCGGAGAATGGGGGGTGGCACTGAAGCTTTCTTT

j_gene: TRBJ2-7
d_gene: TRBD2
abundance: .
v_gene: TRBV2
CDR3aa: CASGVGLAGIYEQYF
CDR3nt: TGTGCCAGCGGGGTGGGACTAGCGGGAATCTACGAGCAGTACTTC

j_gene: TRBJ2-7
d_gene: TRBD2
abundance: .
v_gene: TRBV30
CDR3aa: CAWSASFTGGQYF
CDR3nt: TGTGCCTGGAGTGCCTCATTTACGGGGGGGCAGTACTTC

j_gene: TRBJ2-2
d_gene: .
abundance: .
v_gene: TRBV6-4
CDR3aa: CASSAQRTGELFF
CDR3nt: TGTGCCAGCAGTGCGCAGAGGACCGGGGAGCTGTTTTTT

j_gene: TRBJ2-2
d_gene: TRBD2
abundance: .
v_gene: TRBV7-3
CDR3aa: CASSIAGGLAGELFF
CDR3nt: TGTGCCAGCAGCATAGCGGGGGGGCTTGCCGGGGAGCTGTTTTTT

j_gene: TRBJ2-2
d_gene: .
abundance: .
v_gene: TRBV12-5
CDR3aa: CASGQDWAGELFF
CDR3nt: TGTGCTAGTGGTCAAGACTGGGCCGGGGAGCTGTTTTTT

j_gene: TRBJ1-5
d_gene: TRBD1
abundance: .
v_gene: TRBV6-1
CDR3aa: CASSWDRGGQPQHF
CDR3nt: TGTGCCAGCAGTTGGGACAGGGGAGGACAGCCCCAGCATTTT

j_gene: TRBJ1-1
d_gene: TRBD1
abundance: .
v_gene: TRBV6-1
CDR3aa: CASSRQGAEAFF
CDR3nt: TGTGCCAGCAGTAGACAGGGGGCTGAAGCTTTCTTT

j_gene: TRBJ2-5
d_gene: TRBD1
abundance: few
v_gene: TRBV7-8
CDR3aa: CASSTGQGETQYF
CDR3nt: TGTGCCAGCAGTACCGGACAGGGAGAGACCCAGTACTTC

j_gene: TRBJ2-3
d_gene: TRBD2
abundance: .
v_gene: TRBV18
CDR3aa: CASSPGGADTQYF
CDR3nt: TGTGCCAGCTCACCTGGGGGGGCAGATACGCAGTATTTT

j_gene: TRBJ2-7
d_gene: .
abundance: .
v_gene: TRBV10-3
CDR3aa: CAIKGGSEQYF
CDR3nt: TGTGCCATCAAGGGCGGGTCCGAGCAGTACTTC

j_gene: TRBJ1-2
d_gene: .
abundance: .
v_gene: TRBV2
CDR3aa: CASTLDKAGYTF
CDR3nt: TGTGCCAGCACTCTGGACAAGGCTGGCTACACCTTC

j_gene: TRBJ2-6
d_gene: TRBD1
abundance: .
v_gene: TRBV5-1
CDR3aa: CASSLTGQGETGANVLTF
CDR3nt: TGCGCCAGCAGCTTGACCGGACAGGGGGAGACTGGGGCCAACGTCCTGACTTTC

j_gene: TRBJ2-1
d_gene: TRBD1
abundance: once
v_gene: TRBV7-8
CDR3aa: CASSSSTGVAHNEQFF
CDR3nt: TGTGCCAGCAGCTCTTCGACAGGGGTCGCCCACAATGAGCAGTTCTTC

j_gene: TRBJ1-4
d_gene: .
abundance: .
v_gene: TRBV9
CDR3aa: CASSVGASTNEKLFF
CDR3nt: TGTGCCAGCAGCGTAGGTGCGTCAACTAATGAAAAACTGTTTTTT

j_gene: TRBJ2-1
d_gene: .
abundance: .
v_gene: TRBV28
CDR3aa: CASSLGEGSYNEQFF
CDR3nt: TGTGCCAGCAGTTTGGGCGAGGGCTCCTACAATGAGCAGTTCTTC

j_gene: TRBJ2-3
d_gene: .
abundance: .
v_gene: TRBV4-1
CDR3aa: CASSQGHGGSDTQYF
CDR3nt: TGCGCCAGCAGCCAAGGCCACGGTGGTTCAGATACGCAGTATTTT

j_gene: TRBJ2-7
d_gene: .
abundance: once
v_gene: TRBV28
CDR3aa: CASLANYEQYF
CDR3nt: TGTGCCAGCTTGGCCAATTACGAGCAGTACTTC

j_gene: TRBJ1-1
d_gene: TRBD1
abundance: .
v_gene: TRBV7-6
CDR3aa: CASSWGQMNTEAFF
CDR3nt: TGTGCCAGCAGCTGGGGACAGATGAACACTGAAGCTTTCTTT

j_gene: TRBJ2-2
d_gene: .
abundance: .
v_gene: TRBV28
CDR3aa: CASSLLGVGDTAGELFF
CDR3nt: TGTGCCAGCAGTTTATTAGGTGTCGGGGACACGGCCGGGGAGCTGTTTTTT

j_gene: TRBJ1-4
d_gene: .
abundance: once
v_gene: TRBV7-6
CDR3aa: CASSAQGLEKLFF
CDR3nt: TGTGCCAGCAGCGCGCAGGGTTTGGAAAAACTGTTTTTT

j_gene: TRBJ2-1
d_gene: TRBD2
abundance: .
v_gene: TRBV19
CDR3aa: CASSTLAGDYNEQFF
CDR3nt: TGTGCCAGTAGTACACTAGCGGGGGACTACAATGAGCAGTTCTTC

j_gene: TRBJ2-2
d_gene: .
abundance: .
v_gene: TRBV25-1
CDR3aa: CASGSDGGPYSTGELFF
CDR3nt: TGTGCCAGCGGATCAGACGGGGGGCCATACTCCACCGGGGAGCTGTTTTTT